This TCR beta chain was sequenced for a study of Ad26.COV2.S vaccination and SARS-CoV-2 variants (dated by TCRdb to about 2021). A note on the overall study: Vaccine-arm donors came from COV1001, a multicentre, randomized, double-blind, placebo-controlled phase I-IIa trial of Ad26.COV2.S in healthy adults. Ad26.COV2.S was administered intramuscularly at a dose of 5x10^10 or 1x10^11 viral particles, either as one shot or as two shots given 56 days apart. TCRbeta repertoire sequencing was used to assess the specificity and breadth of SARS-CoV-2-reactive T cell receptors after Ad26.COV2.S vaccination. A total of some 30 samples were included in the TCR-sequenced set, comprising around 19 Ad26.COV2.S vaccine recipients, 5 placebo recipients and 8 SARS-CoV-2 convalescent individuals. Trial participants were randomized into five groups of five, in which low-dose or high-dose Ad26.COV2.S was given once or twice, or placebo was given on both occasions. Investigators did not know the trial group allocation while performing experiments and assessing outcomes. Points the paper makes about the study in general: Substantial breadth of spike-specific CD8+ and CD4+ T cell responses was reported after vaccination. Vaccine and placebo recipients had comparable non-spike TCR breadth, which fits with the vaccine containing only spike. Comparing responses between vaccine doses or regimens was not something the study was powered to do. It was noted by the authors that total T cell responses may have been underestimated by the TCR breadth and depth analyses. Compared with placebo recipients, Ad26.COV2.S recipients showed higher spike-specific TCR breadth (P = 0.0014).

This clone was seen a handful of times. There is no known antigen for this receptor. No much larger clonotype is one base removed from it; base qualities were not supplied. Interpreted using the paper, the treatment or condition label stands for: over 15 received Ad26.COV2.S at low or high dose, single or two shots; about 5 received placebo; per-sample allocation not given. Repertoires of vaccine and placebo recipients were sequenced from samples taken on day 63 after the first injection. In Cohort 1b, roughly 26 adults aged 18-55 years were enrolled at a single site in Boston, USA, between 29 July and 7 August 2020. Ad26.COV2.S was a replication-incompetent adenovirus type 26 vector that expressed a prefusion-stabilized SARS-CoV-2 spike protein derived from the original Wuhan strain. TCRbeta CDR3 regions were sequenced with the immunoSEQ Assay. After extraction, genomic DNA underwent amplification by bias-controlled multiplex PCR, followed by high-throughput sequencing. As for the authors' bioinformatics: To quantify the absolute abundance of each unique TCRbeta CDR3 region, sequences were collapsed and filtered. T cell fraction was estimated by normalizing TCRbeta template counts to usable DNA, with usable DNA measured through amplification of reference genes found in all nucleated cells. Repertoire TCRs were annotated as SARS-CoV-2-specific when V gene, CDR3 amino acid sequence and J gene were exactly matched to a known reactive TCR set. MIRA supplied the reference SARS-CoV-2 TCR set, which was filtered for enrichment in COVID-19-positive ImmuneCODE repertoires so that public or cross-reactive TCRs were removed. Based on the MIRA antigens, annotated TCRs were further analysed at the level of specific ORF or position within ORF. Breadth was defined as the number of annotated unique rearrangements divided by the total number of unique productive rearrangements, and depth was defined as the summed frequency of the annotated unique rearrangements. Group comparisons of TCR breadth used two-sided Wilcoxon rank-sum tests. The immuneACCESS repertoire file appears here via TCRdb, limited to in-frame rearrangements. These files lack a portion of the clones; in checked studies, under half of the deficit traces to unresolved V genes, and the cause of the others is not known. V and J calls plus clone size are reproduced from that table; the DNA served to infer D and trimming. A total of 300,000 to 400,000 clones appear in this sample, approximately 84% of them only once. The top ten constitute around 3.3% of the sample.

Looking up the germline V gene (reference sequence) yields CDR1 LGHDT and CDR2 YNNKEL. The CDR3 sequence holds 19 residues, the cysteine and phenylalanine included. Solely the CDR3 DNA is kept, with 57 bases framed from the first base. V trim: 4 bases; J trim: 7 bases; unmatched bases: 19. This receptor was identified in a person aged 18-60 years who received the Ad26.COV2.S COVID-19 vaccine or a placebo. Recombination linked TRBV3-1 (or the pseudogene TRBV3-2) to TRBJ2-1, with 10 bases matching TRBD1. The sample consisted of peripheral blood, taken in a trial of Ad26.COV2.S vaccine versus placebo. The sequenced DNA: TGTGCCAGCAGCCCCCGGGACAGGGGCTTAGCGGCCCTAGGGAATGAGCAGTTCTTC. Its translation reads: CASSPRDRGLAALGNEQFF.